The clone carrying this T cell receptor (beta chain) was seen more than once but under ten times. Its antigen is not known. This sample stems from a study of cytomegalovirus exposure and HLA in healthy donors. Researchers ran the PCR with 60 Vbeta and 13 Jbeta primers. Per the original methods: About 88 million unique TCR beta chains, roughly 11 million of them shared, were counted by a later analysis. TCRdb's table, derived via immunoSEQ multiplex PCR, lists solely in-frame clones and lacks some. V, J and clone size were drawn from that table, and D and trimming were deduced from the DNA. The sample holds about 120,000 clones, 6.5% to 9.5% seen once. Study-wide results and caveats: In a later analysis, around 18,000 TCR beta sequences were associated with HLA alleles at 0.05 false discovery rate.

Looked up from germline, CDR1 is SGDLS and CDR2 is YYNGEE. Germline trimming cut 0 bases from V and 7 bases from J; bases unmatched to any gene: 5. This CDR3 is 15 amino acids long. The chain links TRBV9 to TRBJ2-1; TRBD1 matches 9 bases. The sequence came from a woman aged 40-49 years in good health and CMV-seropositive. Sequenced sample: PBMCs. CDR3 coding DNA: TGTGCCAGCAGCGTAGAACAGGGGGCAGTAAATGAGCAGTTCTTC. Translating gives CASSVEQGAVNEQFF. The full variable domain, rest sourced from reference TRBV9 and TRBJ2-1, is DSGVTQTPKHLITATGQRVTLRCSPRSGDLSVYWYQQSLDQGLQFLIQYYNGEERAKGNILERFSAQQFPDLHSELNLSSLELGDSALYFCASSVEQGAVNEQFFGPGTRLTVL.